These 8 T cell receptor beta chains originate from one sample sequenced in a study of a mutant IDH1 vaccine in newly diagnosed glioma. Time point indicated: baseline, week 1 (first vaccination visit). Sample treatment: pre-vaccination baseline after standard-of-care therapy. Generated by immunoSEQ multiplex PCR, the TCRdb table keeps only in-frame clones and is missing some. This sample has approximately 67,000 clones, with around 80% found just once. The sample in question was peripheral blood mononuclear cells (PBMCs), obtained from a glioma patient treated with radiotherapy, temozolomide or both. Receptor source: a woman aged 18-30 years with glioma. Some clones in this sample may be carry-over from other donors' samples.

V is TRBV7-2 and J is TRBJ2-7; perhaps TRBD2 as D (5 bases). Germline CDR1 reads SGHTA; CDR2 reads FQGNSA. This CDR3 comprises 14 residues. Trimming removed 2 bases from V and 5 bases from J, with 13 bases in between. The CDR3 DNA is TGTGCCAGCAGCTTAAGCTTCCCCGGGGACGAGCAGTACTTC. Its translation is CASSLSFPGDEQYF.

The rearrangement joins TRBV18 to TRBJ2-6; D possibly corresponds to TRBD1 (6 bases). Germline V gene sequence: CDR1 KGHSH, CDR2 LQKENI. The length of the CDR3 is 19 residues. V was pared by 3 bases and J by 0 bases, with 18 bases between. The chain's CDR3 is CASSPGTGFSLSGANVLTF. The CDR3, as DNA: TGTGCCAGCTCACCTGGTACAGGGTTCTCCCTCTCTGGGGCCAACGTCCTGACTTTC.

The chain uses TRBV5-4 and TRBJ1-1, with D uncertain. Germline V lookup: CDR1 SGHNT, CDR2 YYREEE (reference sequence). V dropped 4 bases and J dropped 1 base, with 8 bases sitting between them. The CDR3 covers 13 residues. The CDR3 protein is CASSPPGNTEAFF. The CDR3 bases are TGTGCCAGCAGCCCCCCGGGGAACACTGAAGCTTTCTTT.

V usage is TRBV5-6 and J usage is TRBJ1-3; no clear D gene. Germline CDR1 and CDR2: SGHDT and YYEEEE. Trimming removed 2 bases from V and 0 bases from J, with 12 bases in between. The CDR3 consists of 16 residues. CDR3 region: CASSLGWRSSGNTIYF. CDR3 in DNA: TGTGCCAGCAGCTTAGGTTGGAGGTCCTCTGGAAACACCATATATTTT.

This chain joins TRBV11-2 and TRBJ1-2; no firm D call. From germline, CDR1 is SGHAT and CDR2 FQNNGV. V was cut by 0 bases and J by 3 bases, with 8 bases left in between. The CDR3 is 14 residues long. The CDR3 sequence is CASSLDLGHYGYTF. CDR3 in DNA: TGTGCCAGCAGCTTAGATCTGGGCCACTATGGCTACACCTTC. The full variable domain, completed using reference TRBV11-2 and TRBJ1-2, is EAGVAQSPRYKIIEKRQSVAFWCNPISGHATLYWYQQILGQGPKLLIQFQNNGVVDDSQLPKDRFSAERLKGVDSTLKIQPAKLEDSAVYLCASSLDLGHYGYTFGSGTRLTVV.

This clone occurred once. V is TRBV19 and J is TRBJ2-1; no definite D call. V lost 3 bases, J lost 4 bases, and 4 bases lay in between. CDR3 length: 12 residues. The V gene's germline CDR1 is LNHDA and CDR2 SQIVND (reference sequence). For the CDR3, the DNA is TGTGCCAGTAGTATCGGATACAATGAGCAGTTCTTC. This sequence encodes CASSIGYNEQFF. The full variable domain, its missing parts supplied by reference TRBV19 and TRBJ2-1, is DGGITQSPKYLFRKEGQNVTLSCEQNLNHDAMYWYRQDPGQGLRLIYYSQIVNDFQKGDIAEGYSVSREKKESFPLTVTSAQKNPTAFYLCASSIGYNEQFFGPGTRLTVL.

The chain uses TRBV5-1 and TRBJ2-1; 12 nucleotides match TRBD2. V lost 0 bases, J lost 9 bases, and 7 bases stayed unmatched. Germline CDR1 reads SGHRS; CDR2 reads YFSETQ. The CDR3 consists of 16 residues. The CDR3 sequence: CASSLELAGGLTEQFF. The CDR3 coding sequence is TGCGCCAGCAGCTTGGAACTAGCGGGGGGCCTGACTGAGCAGTTCTTC.

The chain joins TRBV5-4 to TRBJ2-3; 7 bases match TRBD2. The ends lost 5 bases at V and 6 bases at J; junction bases unmatched: 9. The CDR3 loop spans 14 amino acids. The germline CDR1 and CDR2 sequences are SGHNT and YYREEE (reference sequence). The CDR3 region is CASRIVGGSDTQYF. CDR3 in DNA: TGTGCCAGCAGAATCGTCGGGGGGAGCGATACGCAGTATTTT.